The rows below give T cell receptor beta chains drawn from one sample of a study of blood T cell repertoires in COVID-19. Produced via immunoSEQ multiplex PCR; TCRdb's table is partial and in-frame only. This sample has roughly 380,000 clones, with almost 90% found just once. The specimen sequenced was PBMCs or T cells enriched from blood (not recorded which). These receptors all come from a woman younger than 45 who had been exposed to COVID-19. The conserved cysteine and the conserved F or W are not part of the CDR3 here. Each record gives: J gene, D gene, V gene, CDR3 protein. D genes are given only for firm matches.

>TRBJ2-3|TRBD2|TRBV28
ASSLVGGRPDTQY
>TRBJ2-5|TRBD2|TRBV6-5
ASSPGGRVSGTQY
>TRBJ1-4|TRBD1|TRBV19
ASTDRGTNEKLF
>TRBJ1-5|.|TRBV30
AWRQNPVAGRSNQPQH
>TRBJ2-2|TRBD2|TRBV5-1
ASSIWTSGTGELF
>TRBJ2-7|.|TRBV7-2
ASSSAGSYEQY
>TRBJ2-7|TRBD1|TRBV11-2
ASSSQGALGEQY
>TRBJ2-6|.|TRBV3-1/TRBV3-2
ASSHYSGVGSGANVLT
>TRBJ2-7|.|TRBV30
AWRNWAGTYEQY
>TRBJ2-7|.|TRBV5-1
ASSNAESYEQY